These T cell receptor beta chains were read from a single sample in a study of blood T cell repertoires in COVID-19. Assay used: immunoSEQ multiplex PCR; TCRdb lists only in-frame clones, some missing. Of roughly 77,000 clones listed, 76% were seen once; the top ten hold about 15%. Specimen: peripheral blood. Receptor source: a man in his fifties or sixties with COVID-19, enrolled during active disease. CDR3s include the opening cysteine and the closing phenylalanine or tryptophan. D genes are given only for firm matches. The size field is filled for only some rows; it gives once, few, many or a size class.

>TRBV27|TRBD1|TRBJ2-1|.
TGTGCCAGCAGTTACCGGGACAGGGACAATGAGCAGTTCTTC
CASSYRDRDNEQFF
>TRBV24-1|TRBD1|TRBJ2-5|once
TGTGCCACCGCGGACAGGGACAGGGAGACCCAGTACTTC
CATADRDRETQYF
>TRBV7-2|TRBD1|TRBJ1-5|.
TGTGCCAGCAGCTCTGGACAGGGGGTTCAGCCCCAGCATTTT
CASSSGQGVQPQHF
>TRBV5-1|TRBD1|TRBJ2-5|.
TGCGCCAGCAGCTTGGAACAGGGGTCCCGAGAGACCCAGTACTTC
CASSLEQGSRETQYF
>TRBV5-1|TRBD1|TRBJ2-4|once
TGCGCCAGCAGCTCACAGGGGGTGGACATTCAGTACTTC
CASSSQGVDIQYF
>TRBV6-6|TRBD1|TRBJ1-2|.
TGTGCCAGCAGTCTGGACAGGGACGGCTATGGCTACACCTTC
CASSLDRDGYGYTF
>TRBV5-4|TRBD2|TRBJ2-1|once
TGTGCCAGCAGCGTCGGGACTAGCGGGAGAAATGAGCAGTTCTTC
CASSVGTSGRNEQFF
>TRBV15|.|TRBJ2-7|many
TGTGCCACCAGCCTCGGGATAGACTACGAGCAGTACTTC
CATSLGIDYEQYF
>TRBV30|.|TRBJ2-3|.
TGTGCCTGGAGCCGACCAGGGGATACGCAGTATTTT
CAWSRPGDTQYF
>TRBV7-9|.|TRBJ1-1|.
TGTGCCAGCAGCTTCCCAGGGAACCTGAACACTGAAGCTTTCTTT
CASSFPGNLNTEAFF
>TRBV12-3/TRBV12-4|TRBD2|TRBJ2-7|.
TGTGCCAGCTCTTCGGGGGGTCCATACGAGCAGTACTTC
CASSSGGPYEQYF
>TRBV2|TRBD2|TRBJ2-5|.
TGTGCCAGCAGGCCGGGACTAGCGGCGGTGGGGCAGACCCAGTACTTC
CASRPGLAAVGQTQYF
>TRBV11-3|.|TRBJ2-1|few
TGTGCCAGCAGCCTCGTAAACGCAGGCAATGAGCAGTTCTTC
CASSLVNAGNEQFF
>TRBV7-3|.|TRBJ1-1|.
TGTGCCAGCAGCCAACAGCCGAACACTGAAGCTTTCTTT
CASSQQPNTEAFF
>TRBV3-1/TRBV3-2|TRBD2|TRBJ2-7|.
TGTGCCAGCAGCCAAGGACTAGCGGGCTCCTACGAGCAGTACTTC
CASSQGLAGSYEQYF
>TRBV1|.|TRBJ1-4|.
TGCACCAGCAGCCAAGTACCGTCACAGGGGATCAGTGGTGAAAAACTGTTTTTT
CTSSQVPSQGISGEKLFF
>TRBV4-2|.|TRBJ1-5|.
TGTGCCAGCAGCCAAGATCAGGCAGGTCAGCCCCAGCATTTT
CASSQDQAGQPQHF
>TRBV7-3|TRBD2|TRBJ2-7|few
TGTGCCAGCAGCCAAAACGGCGGGAGGGCCTACGAGCAGTACTTC
CASSQNGGRAYEQYF
>TRBV3-1/TRBV3-2|.|TRBJ2-7|.
TGTGCCAGCAGCCTGGACAGAAGGGAGCAGTACTTC
CASSLDRREQYF
>TRBV6-1|.|TRBJ2-3|many
TGTGCCAGCAGTGAGTATGGTCGGGACTGGACTAGCACAGATACGCAGTATTTT
CASSEYGRDWTSTDTQYF
>TRBV11-3|.|TRBJ2-3|.
TGTGCCAGCGCCCCCGCCGCGGCAAGCACAGATACGCAGTATTTT
CASAPAAASTDTQYF
>TRBV10-3|.|TRBJ2-7|.
TGTGCCATCAGTGAGTCGGTGACCGAAAGAGGTGCCACCTACGAGCAGTACTTC
CAISESVTERGATYEQYF
>TRBV5-1|TRBD1|TRBJ1-1|.
TGCGCCAGCAGCGGGACAGGAATGAACACTGAAGCTTTCTTT
CASSGTGMNTEAFF
>TRBV6-1|TRBD2|TRBJ2-1|.
TGTGCCAGCAGTGAGGCTTTGGGGGGGGAGCAGTTCTTC
CASSEALGGEQFF
>TRBV29-1|.|TRBJ1-4|.
TGCAGCTCGCGTTATAATGAAAAACTGTTTTTT
CSSRYNEKLFF
>TRBV27|TRBD2|TRBJ2-2|.
TGTGCCAGCAGTTGGGGGTGGAGCGGGAGTACCGGGGAGCTGTTTTTT
CASSWGWSGSTGELFF
>TRBV7-2|TRBD1|TRBJ2-4|.
TGTGCCAGCAGCTTAGAAGGCGGGACAGGGATATCCAAAAACATTCAGTACTTC
CASSLEGGTGISKNIQYF
>TRBV28|TRBD1|TRBJ1-6|.
TGTGCCAGCAGTTTATCCTCAGGGGGCAATTCACCCCTCCACTTT
CASSLSSGGNSPLHF
>TRBV7-9|TRBD2|TRBJ2-7|few
TGTGCCAGCAGCTACACGGGACTAGCGGGAGGATACGAGCAGTACTTC
CASSYTGLAGGYEQYF
>TRBV29-1|TRBD1|TRBJ1-2|.
TGCAGCGCCCGGGACAGGGGGAACTATGGCTACACCTTC
CSARDRGNYGYTF
>TRBV5-1|TRBD1|TRBJ2-3|many
TGCGCCAGTGAAGCGGGACAGGGAGCAGATACGCAGTATTTT
CASEAGQGADTQYF
>TRBV7-3|TRBD1|TRBJ2-7|.
TGTGCCAGCAGCTTGGGACAGGGGACCTACGAGCAGTACTTC
CASSLGQGTYEQYF
>TRBV14|TRBD2|TRBJ2-5|.
TGTGCCAGCAGCCAGGGGAGGGTGACCCAGTACTTC
CASSQGRVTQYF
>TRBV3-1/TRBV3-2|.|TRBJ2-7|.
TGTGCCAGCAGTCATCTGGACACCTACGAGCAGTACTTC
CASSHLDTYEQYF
>TRBV7-3|TRBD1|TRBJ1-2|.
TGTGCCAGCAGCGAGGGACAGGGGCACTATGGCTACACCTTC
CASSEGQGHYGYTF
>TRBV19|TRBD2|TRBJ2-1|few
TGTGCCAGTAGTCCATCGGCGGGAGACTACTACAATGAGCAGTTCTTC
CASSPSAGDYYNEQFF
>TRBV10-1|TRBD1|TRBJ2-7|.
TGCGCCAGCAGTGAGCGGACAGGGAATTACGAGCAGTACTTC
CASSERTGNYEQYF
>TRBV4-2|.|TRBJ2-3|.
TGTGCCAGCAGCCAAGCCTGGGGAGCAGATACGCAGTATTTT
CASSQAWGADTQYF
>TRBV4-1|.|TRBJ1-5|.
TGCGCCAGCAGCCAAGGAGAACCTATCTCTCAGCCCCAGCATTTT
CASSQGEPISQPQHF
>TRBV28|TRBD1|TRBJ2-5|.
TGTGCCGCCCGGTCGACAGGGGAGTTCGGAGAGACCCAGTACTTC
CAARSTGEFGETQYF
>TRBV5-4|.|TRBJ2-4|once
TGTGCCAGCAGCTCTCGACAGGAGTCAGTAGACATTCAGTACTTC
CASSSRQESVDIQYF
>TRBV12-5|TRBD1|TRBJ2-5|.
TGTGCTAGTGGTTTGGGCGGACAGGGGGGTGGAGAGACCCAGTACTTC
CASGLGGQGGGETQYF
>TRBV4-1|.|TRBJ2-5|.
TGCGCCAGCAGCCCGCAGGGCAGCCAAGAGACCCAGTACTTC
CASSPQGSQETQYF
>TRBV6-4|TRBD1|TRBJ2-1|.
TGTGCCAGCAGTAGGTACGGGGACAGTGTTTACAATGAGCAGTTCTTC
CASSRYGDSVYNEQFF
>TRBV19|.|TRBJ2-5|.
TGTGCCAGTACCCAGGAAGGGACCCAGTACTTC
CASTQEGTQYF
>TRBV7-9|.|TRBJ2-1|.
TGTGCCAGCAGCCCCGCCCCGGGGAGAGAGCAGTTCTTC
CASSPAPGREQFF
>TRBV4-2|.|TRBJ2-5|.
TGTGCCAGCAGTCCACTAAAGGCAGAGAAAGAGACCCAGTACTTC
CASSPLKAEKETQYF
>TRBV5-1|TRBD1|TRBJ1-2|.
TGCGCCAGCAGCCCGAGGGACAGTGGTGGCTACACCTTC
CASSPRDSGGYTF
>TRBV6-6|TRBD2|TRBJ2-7|.
TGTGCCAGCAGACGAATTGGGGGGAGGGACTACGAGCAGTACTTC
CASRRIGGRDYEQYF
>TRBV21-1|.|TRBJ2-7|once
TGTGCCAGCAGCAAAGTGTCCTATCGGACTAGCGACCCAAGACTCGAAAAACCAACGTACGAGCAGTACTTC
CASSKVSYRTSDPRLEKPTYEQYF
>TRBV9|TRBD2|TRBJ2-2|.
TGTGCCAGCACTGGGGGGGATATCACCGGGGAGCTGTTTTTT
CASTGGDITGELFF
>TRBV9|.|TRBJ2-1|once
TGTGCCAGCAGCGTAACCGGGACACTGTACAATGAGCAGTTCTTC
CASSVTGTLYNEQFF
>TRBV5-6|.|TRBJ1-2|.
TGTGCCAGCAGCGCCGACATGTCTAACTATGGCTACACCTTC
CASSADMSNYGYTF
>TRBV29-1|.|TRBJ1-1|.
TGCAGCGTTGCGTGGCGGTTAGGGAACACTGAAGCTTTCTTT
CSVAWRLGNTEAFF
>TRBV28|TRBD2|TRBJ2-2|.
TGTGCCAGCAGTTTATCTAGCGGGGGGCTCACCGGGGAGCTGTTTTTT
CASSLSSGGLTGELFF